This passage covers 2 T cell receptor beta chains from one sample sequenced in a study of blood T cell repertoires in COVID-19. Assay used: immunoSEQ multiplex PCR; TCRdb lists only in-frame clones, some missing. Found here are nearly 350,000 clones, approximately 89% of them singletons; the top ten hold roughly 3.3%. The sequenced material came from peripheral blood. Receptors were obtained from a woman aged 18 to 35 who had recovered from COVID-19.

The chain recombines TRBV6-2 or TRBV6-3 with TRBJ1-6, with 7 bases fitting TRBD1. CDR1 MNHEY and CDR2 SVGEGT come from the germline V gene. There are 15 residues in the CDR3. V was clipped by 6 bases and J by 9 bases; unmatched bases: 11. The CDR3 protein is CASSQHGQGGSPLHF. In nucleotides, the CDR3 is TGTGCCAGCAGCCAACACGGCCAGGGGGGTTCACCCCTCCACTTT.

The chain uses TRBV18 and TRBJ2-4, with D perhaps TRBD1 (6 bases). CDR3 length equals 15 residues. Germline assignment: CDR1 KGHSH and CDR2 LQKENI. Deletions cut 6 bases from V and 3 bases from J, with 15 bases between. As DNA, the CDR3 is TGTGCCAGCTCCCTAACAGGGTTGGACAAAAACATTCAGTACTTC. Translated, it gives CASSLTGLDKNIQYF.